This is a list of T cell receptor beta chains from one sample in a study of CD8 T cells in ankylosing spondylitis. TCRdb reprocessed the 5' RACE reads via MiXCR and lists one record per CDR3 protein. The sample has about 440,000 distinct CDR3 sequences, 15% to 20% seen once; the top ten hold 1%. The sample taken for sequencing was blood, either unsorted or a sorted T cell fraction (not recorded which). These receptors all come from a male donor with ankylosing spondylitis. Each CDR3 is given with its conserved first and last residue. The D gene is left open where the match is weak. A clone size is listed for some rows: how often the clone was seen (once, few, many), or a class if it is expanded.

NA	TRBV11-1	TRBJ2-1	NA	CASSLGVATGGPYNEQFF	TGTGCCAGCAGCTTAGGGGTCGCCACTGGGGGGCCTTACAATGAGCAGTTCTTC
NA	TRBV7-9	TRBJ1-4	many	CASVPGGLNEKLFF	TGTGCCAGCGTGCCTGGGGGTTTAAATGAAAAACTGTTTTTT
NA	TRBV7-8	TRBJ1-6	NA	CASSPPGASYNSPLHF	TGTGCCAGCAGCCCCCCCGGTGCCTCCTATAATTCACCCCTCCACTTT
TRBD1	TRBV24-1	TRBJ2-7	few	CATSDLLEDRGEYEQYF	TGTGCCACCAGTGATTTGCTTGAGGACAGGGGGGAGTACGAGCAGTACTTC
TRBD2	TRBV4-2	TRBJ2-7	few	CASSSRGLAGSYEQYF	TGTGCCAGCAGCTCCCGGGGACTAGCGGGGTCCTACGAGCAGTACTTC
NA	TRBV25-1	TRBJ1-5	many	CASSPPGSDHQPQHF	TGTGCCAGCAGCCCCCCAGGGTCGGATCATCAGCCCCAGCATTTT
NA	TRBV4-3	TRBJ2-1	NA	CASSPQVGRQTIIYNEQFF	TGCGCCAGCAGCCCCCAAGTGGGTCGACAGACTATTATTTACAATGAGCAGTTCTTC
TRBD2	TRBV29-1	TRBJ2-3	few	CSARGGGRADTQYF	TGCAGCGCCCGAGGCGGGGGGCGGGCAGATACGCAGTATTTT
NA	TRBV4-1	TRBJ2-7	NA	CASSQAGTTQYEQYF	TGCGCCAGCAGCCAAGCTGGGACAACCCAATACGAGCAGTACTTC
TRBD2	TRBV2	TRBJ2-3	NA	CASVRLAAITDTQYF	TGTGCCAGCGTCCGGCTAGCGGCAATCACAGATACGCAGTATTTT
NA	TRBV30	TRBJ1-5	NA	CAWSEGRDQPQHF	TGTGCCTGGAGTGAGGGCAGGGACCAGCCCCAGCATTTT
TRBD2	TRBV7-2	TRBJ2-1	few	CASSSRTRSIYNEQFF	TGTGCCAGCAGCTCCCGGACTAGATCGATATACAATGAGCAGTTCTTC
NA	TRBV2	TRBJ2-2	many	CASRGGNTGELFF	TGTGCCAGCAGAGGGGGGAACACCGGGGAGCTGTTTTTT
NA	TRBV20-1	TRBJ1-1	few	CSARDPALKQAFF	TGCAGTGCTAGAGATCCAGCCCTAAAGCAAGCTTTCTTT
TRBD1	TRBV11-2	TRBJ2-7	few	CASRKTGSHEQYF	TGTGCCAGCAGAAAGACAGGGTCCCACGAGCAGTACTTC
TRBD1	TRBV29-1	TRBJ2-2	NA	CSVEDRGNTGELFF	TGCAGCGTTGAGGACAGGGGGAACACCGGGGAGCTGTTTTTT
NA	TRBV5-1	TRBJ1-1	few	CASSPGAGGMNTEAFF	TGCGCCAGCAGCCCAGGGGCGGGCGGGATGAACACTGAAGCTTTCTTT
TRBD1	TRBV5-1	TRBJ2-5	few	CASSLLPGTGGGQETQYF	TGCGCCAGCAGCTTGTTGCCCGGGACAGGGGGCGGGCAAGAGACCCAGTACTTC
NA	TRBV5-1	TRBJ1-3	many	CASSPLQGSGNTIYF	TGCGCCAGCAGCCCCCTCCAGGGGTCTGGAAACACCATATATTTT
NA	TRBV7-2	TRBJ2-1	few	CASSLDGVAYNEQFF	TGTGCCAGCAGCTTAGACGGAGTGGCATACAATGAGCAGTTCTTC
TRBD1	TRBV6-2/TRBV6-3	TRBJ1-1	many	CASSDYRDRGNTEAFF	TGTGCCAGCAGTGATTACCGGGACAGGGGGAACACTGAAGCTTTCTTT
NA	TRBV7-8	TRBJ1-2	once	CASSSPGATRYGYTF	TGTGCCAGCAGCTCTCCGGGGGCCACTCGATATGGCTACACCTTC
TRBD2	TRBV5-5	TRBJ2-5	few	CASSSSLSGGQETQYF	TGTGCCAGCAGCTCCAGTCTTAGCGGGGGACAAGAGACCCAGTACTTC
TRBD1	TRBV9	TRBJ2-1	few	CASSGGTGSWNEQFF	TGTGCCAGCAGCGGAGGGACAGGATCCTGGAATGAGCAGTTCTTC
TRBD1	TRBV20-1	TRBJ2-2	few	CSARDGDRAYTGELFF	TGCAGTGCTAGAGATGGAGACAGGGCGTACACCGGGGAGCTGTTTTTT
NA	TRBV7-9	TRBJ1-2	NA	CASSPRGGDTANYGYTF	TGTGCCAGCAGCCCCCGGGGGGGGGACACAGCTAACTATGGCTACACCTTC
NA	TRBV7-9	TRBJ1-2	few	CASSSRQTNYGYTF	TGTGCCAGCAGCTCGAGACAGACTAACTATGGCTACACCTTC
TRBD2	TRBV29-1	TRBJ2-3	NA	CSVELTSGYFF	TGCAGCGTTGAACTGACTAGCGGATATTTTTTT
NA	TRBV6-5	TRBJ2-7	few	CASSYSWVYEQYF	TGTGCCAGCAGTTACTCCTGGGTCTACGAGCAGTACTTC
TRBD2	TRBV6-5	TRBJ2-7	few	CASSYSSSGSSREQYF	TGTGCCAGCAGTTACTCTTCTAGCGGGAGTTCTCGCGAGCAGTACTTC
NA	TRBV27	TRBJ2-6	few	CASSFLAGRTGANVLTF	TGTGCCAGCAGTTTCTTGGCAGGGAGAACTGGGGCCAACGTCCTGACTTTC
NA	TRBV6-1	TRBJ2-6	NA	CASAPPGTGANVLTF	TGTGCCAGCGCACCCCCGGGGACTGGGGCCAACGTCCTGACTTTC
NA	TRBV10-3	TRBJ2-7	NA	CAISESTGNSYEQYF	TGTGCCATCAGTGAGTCGACGGGAAACTCCTACGAGCAGTACTTC
NA	TRBV6-2/TRBV6-3	TRBJ2-2	NA	CASSYLVGGELFF	TGTGCCAGCAGTTACTTGGTGGGCGGGGAGCTGTTTTTT
NA	TRBV9	TRBJ1-3	few	CASSVAHHPGNTIYF	TGTGCCAGCAGCGTAGCTCATCACCCCGGAAACACCATATATTTT
NA	TRBV7-2	TRBJ2-6	NA	CASGTRSGANVLTF	TGTGCCAGCGGGACCCGCTCTGGGGCCAACGTCCTGACTTTC
TRBD1	TRBV20-1	TRBJ2-5	NA	CSARDREVTQYF	TGCAGTGCTCGGGACAGGGAGGTGACCCAGTACTTC
NA	TRBV7-2	TRBJ2-1	many	CASSSPTAGTYNEQFF	TGTGCCAGCAGCTCCCCAACGGCGGGAACCTACAATGAGCAGTTCTTC
TRBD2	TRBV28	TRBJ2-5	NA	CASGGLAGGVRQETQYF	TGTGCCAGCGGTGGACTAGCGGGAGGCGTTCGCCAAGAGACCCAGTACTTC
TRBD1	TRBV20-1	TRBJ2-7	NA	CSAGNRGAYEQYF	TGCAGTGCCGGCAACAGGGGGGCCTACGAGCAGTACTTC
TRBD2	TRBV20-1	TRBJ2-3	few	CSARDRLAAPSDTQYF	TGCAGTGCTAGAGATCGGCTAGCGGCCCCGTCGGATACGCAGTATTTT